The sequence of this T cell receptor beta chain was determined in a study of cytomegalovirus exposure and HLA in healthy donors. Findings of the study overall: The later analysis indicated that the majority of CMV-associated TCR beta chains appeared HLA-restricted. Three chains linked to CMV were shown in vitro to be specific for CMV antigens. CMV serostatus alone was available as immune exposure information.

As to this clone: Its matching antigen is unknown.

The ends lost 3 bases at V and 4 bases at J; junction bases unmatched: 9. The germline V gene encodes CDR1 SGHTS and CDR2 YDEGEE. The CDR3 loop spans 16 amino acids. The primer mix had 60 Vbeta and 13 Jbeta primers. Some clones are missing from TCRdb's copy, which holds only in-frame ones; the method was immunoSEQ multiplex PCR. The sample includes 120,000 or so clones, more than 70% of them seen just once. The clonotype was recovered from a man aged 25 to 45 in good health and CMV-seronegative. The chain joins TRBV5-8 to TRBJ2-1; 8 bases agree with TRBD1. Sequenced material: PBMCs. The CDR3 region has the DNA TGTGCCAGCAGCTGGACTGGGACAGGCCTATACAATGAGCAGTTCTTC. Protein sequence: CASSWTGTGLYNEQFF.